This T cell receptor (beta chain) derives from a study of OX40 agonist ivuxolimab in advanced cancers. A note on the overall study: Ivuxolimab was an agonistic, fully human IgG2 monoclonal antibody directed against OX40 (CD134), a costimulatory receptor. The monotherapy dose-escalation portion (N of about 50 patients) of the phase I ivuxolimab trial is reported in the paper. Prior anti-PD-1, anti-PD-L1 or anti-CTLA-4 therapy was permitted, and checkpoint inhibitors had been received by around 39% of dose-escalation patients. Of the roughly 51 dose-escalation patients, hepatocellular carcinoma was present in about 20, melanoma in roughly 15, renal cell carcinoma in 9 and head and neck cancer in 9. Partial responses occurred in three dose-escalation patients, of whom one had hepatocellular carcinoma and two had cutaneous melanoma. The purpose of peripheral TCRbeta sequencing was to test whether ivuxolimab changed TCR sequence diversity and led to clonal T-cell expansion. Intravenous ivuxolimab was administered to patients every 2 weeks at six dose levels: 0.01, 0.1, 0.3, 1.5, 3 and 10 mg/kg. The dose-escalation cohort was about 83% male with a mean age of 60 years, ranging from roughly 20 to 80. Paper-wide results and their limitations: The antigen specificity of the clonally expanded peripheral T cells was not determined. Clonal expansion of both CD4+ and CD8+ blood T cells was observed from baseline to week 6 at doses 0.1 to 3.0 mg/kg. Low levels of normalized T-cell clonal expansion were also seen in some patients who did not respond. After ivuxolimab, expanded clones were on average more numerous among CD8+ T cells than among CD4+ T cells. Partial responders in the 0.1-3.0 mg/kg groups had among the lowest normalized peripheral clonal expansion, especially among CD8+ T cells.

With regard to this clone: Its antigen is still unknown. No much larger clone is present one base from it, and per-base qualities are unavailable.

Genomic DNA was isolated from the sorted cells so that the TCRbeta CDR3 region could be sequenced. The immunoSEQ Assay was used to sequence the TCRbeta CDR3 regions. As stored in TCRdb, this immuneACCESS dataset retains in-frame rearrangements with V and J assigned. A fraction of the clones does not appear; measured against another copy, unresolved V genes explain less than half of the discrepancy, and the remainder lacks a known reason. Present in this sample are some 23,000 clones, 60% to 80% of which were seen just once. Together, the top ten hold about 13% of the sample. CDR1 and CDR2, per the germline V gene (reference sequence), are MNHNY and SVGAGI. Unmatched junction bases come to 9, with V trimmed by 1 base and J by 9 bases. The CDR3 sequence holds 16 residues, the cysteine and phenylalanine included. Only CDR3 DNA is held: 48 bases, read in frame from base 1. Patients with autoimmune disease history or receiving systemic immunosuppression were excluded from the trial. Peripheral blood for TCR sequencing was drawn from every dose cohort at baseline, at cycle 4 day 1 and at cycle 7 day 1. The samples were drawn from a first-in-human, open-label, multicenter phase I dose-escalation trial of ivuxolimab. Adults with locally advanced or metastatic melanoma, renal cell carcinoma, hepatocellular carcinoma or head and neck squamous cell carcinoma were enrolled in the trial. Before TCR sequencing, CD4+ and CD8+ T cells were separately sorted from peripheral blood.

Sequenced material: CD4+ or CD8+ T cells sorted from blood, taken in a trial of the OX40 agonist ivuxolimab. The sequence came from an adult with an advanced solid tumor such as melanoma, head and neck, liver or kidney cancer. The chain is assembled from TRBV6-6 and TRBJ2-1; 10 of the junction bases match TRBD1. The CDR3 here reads CASSYWTGGAGGEQFF. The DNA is TGTGCCAGCAGTTACTGGACAGGGGGGGCCGGCGGTGAGCAGTTCTTC.